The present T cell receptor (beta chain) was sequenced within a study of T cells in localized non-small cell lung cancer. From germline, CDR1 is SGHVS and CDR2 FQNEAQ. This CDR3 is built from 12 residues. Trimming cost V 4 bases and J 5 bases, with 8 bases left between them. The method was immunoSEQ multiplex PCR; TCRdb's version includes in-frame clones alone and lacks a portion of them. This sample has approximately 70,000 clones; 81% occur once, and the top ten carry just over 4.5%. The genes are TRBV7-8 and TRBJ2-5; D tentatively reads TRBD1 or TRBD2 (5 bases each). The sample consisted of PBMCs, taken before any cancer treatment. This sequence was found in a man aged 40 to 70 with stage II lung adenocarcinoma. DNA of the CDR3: TGTGCCAGCAGCTGGGGGTGGGAGACCCAGTACTTC. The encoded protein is CASSWGWETQYF. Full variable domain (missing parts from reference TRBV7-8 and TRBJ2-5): GAGVSQSPRYKVAKRGQDVALRCDPISGHVSLFWYQQALGQGPEFLTYFQNEAQLDKSGLPSDRFFAERPEGSVSTLKIQRTQQEDSAVYLCASSWGWETQYFGPGTRLLVL.